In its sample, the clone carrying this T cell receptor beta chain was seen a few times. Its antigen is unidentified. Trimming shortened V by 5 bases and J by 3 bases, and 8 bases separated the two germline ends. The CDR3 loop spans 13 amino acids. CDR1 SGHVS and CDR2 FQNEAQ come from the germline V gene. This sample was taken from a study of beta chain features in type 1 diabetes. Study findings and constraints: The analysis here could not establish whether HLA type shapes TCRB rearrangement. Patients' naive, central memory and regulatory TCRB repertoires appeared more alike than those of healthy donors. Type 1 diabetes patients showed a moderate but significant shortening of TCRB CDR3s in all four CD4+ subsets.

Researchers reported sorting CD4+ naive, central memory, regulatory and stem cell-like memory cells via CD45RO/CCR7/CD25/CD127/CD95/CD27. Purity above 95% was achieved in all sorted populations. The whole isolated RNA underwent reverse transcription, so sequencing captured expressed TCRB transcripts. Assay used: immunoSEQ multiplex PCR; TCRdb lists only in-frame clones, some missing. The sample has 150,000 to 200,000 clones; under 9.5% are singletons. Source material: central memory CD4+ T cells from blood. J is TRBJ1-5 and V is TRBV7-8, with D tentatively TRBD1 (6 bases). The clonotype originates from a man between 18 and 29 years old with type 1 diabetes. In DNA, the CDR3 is TGTGCCAGCAGCAGACAGGACAATCAGCCCCAGCATTTT. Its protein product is CASSRQDNQPQHF.